What follows are 10 T cell receptor beta chains derived from one specimen sequenced in a study of vaccination and CD4 T cells after COVID-19. Their recognized antigens are unknown. Sequenced with the Oncomine TCR Beta short-read assay was DNA taken from cultured CD4+ T cells. One entry per CDR3 protein results from TCRdb running MiXCR on the PCR reads. The profile shows 15,000 or so distinct CDR3 sequences, under 60% of them singletons. Described treatment: 10-day PBMC culture with coronavirus spike peptide pools or control peptides (ViraFEST assay). The sequences come from cultured CD4+ T cells from blood, collected after SARS-CoV-2 vaccination. These receptors came from a human donor with COVID-19.

This clonotype has only a few counts. V usage is TRBV20-1 and J usage is TRBJ1-5; TRBD1 is a possible D gene (6 bases). The CDR3 has 16 residues. V lost 0 bases and J 5 bases, leaving 17 bases between the germline ends. Germline assignment: CDR1 DFQATT and CDR2 SNEGSKA (reference sequence). In DNA form, the CDR3 reads TGCAGTGCTAGAGAAGAGGTGGGACATCGAGATCAGCCCCAGCATTTT. As protein: CSAREEVGHRDQPQHF.

J is TRBJ2-3 and V is TRBV5-4; D perhaps matches TRBD1 (5 bases). Trimming cost V 3 bases and J 0 bases, with 20 bases left between them. Germline lookup yields CDR1 SGHNT and CDR2 YYREEE (reference sequence). The CDR3 loop spans 18 amino acids. The CDR3 DNA reads as TGTGCCAGCAGCTCTAACAGGAATACTCCGACTAGCACAGATACGCAGTATTTT. Translated, it gives CASSSNRNTPTSTDTQYF. Variable domain in full (rest from reference TRBV5-4 and TRBJ2-3): ETGVTQSPTHLIKTRGQQVTLRCSSQSGHNTVSWYQQALGQGPQFIFQYYREEENGRGNFPPRFSGLQFPNYSSELNVNALELDDSALYLCASSSNRNTPTSTDTQYFGPGTRLTVL.

The chain carries TRBV6-1 and TRBJ1-5; 7 bases match TRBD1. The CDR3 is 15 residues long. V was pared by 1 base and J by 3 bases, with 3 bases of the junction left unmatched. Germline V CDR1 and CDR2: MNHNS, SASEGT. The CDR3 sequence: CASSEGQGHNQPQHF. The CDR3 DNA follows: TGTGCCAGCAGTGAAGGACAGGGCCACAATCAGCCCCAGCATTTT.

This clonotype was picked up a small number of times. The rearrangement links TRBV20-1 to TRBJ1-5; no firm D call. The V and J ends lost 0 bases and 0 bases respectively, with 12 bases between them. Germline CDR1 reads DFQATT; CDR2 reads SNEGSKA (reference sequence). The CDR3 is 16 amino acids. DNA of the CDR3: TGCAGTGCTAGAGATCTATCGATGTATAGCAATCAGCCCCAGCATTTT. Translation: CSARDLSMYSNQPQHF.

CDR3 DNA: TGTGCCAGCAGTGGGCCGCGTAGGGGCGAGGATTCGGGCGGTGGCTACACCTTC. This translates into CASSGPRRGEDSGGGYTF. The chain joins TRBV25-1 to TRBJ1-2; TRBD1 might be the D (5 bases). The germline V gene encodes CDR1 MGHDK and CDR2 SYGVNS. This CDR3 contains 18 residues. The V end lost 4 bases, the J end lost 7 bases, and 28 bases lay between the germline ends.

V and J are TRBV4-3 and TRBJ2-3; D tentatively fits TRBD1 or TRBD2 (7 bases each). V was trimmed by 1 base and J by 3 bases, leaving 17 bases between them. CDR1 LGHNA and CDR2 YSLEER come from the germline V gene. The CDR3 is made up of 17 amino acids. The chain's CDR3 is CASSQVQGGAWTDTQYF. The CDR3 nucleotides read TGCGCCAGCAGCCAAGTTCAGGGGGGGGCTTGGACAGATACGCAGTATTTT.

The chain recombines TRBV6-1 with TRBJ1-5; 12 bases are a match to TRBD1. J was trimmed by 6 bases and V by 6 bases; bases with no gene match: 3. Per germline, CDR1 MNHNS and CDR2 SASEGT. The CDR3 covers 14 residues. The DNA of the CDR3 is TGTGCCAGCAGGGGGACAGGGGGCTTTCAGCCCCAGCATTTT. This codes for CASRGTGGFQPQHF.

This clonotype was observed a handful of times. The chain links TRBV30 to TRBJ2-7, with D hard to call. Germline loops: CDR1 GTSNPN, CDR2 SVGIG (reference sequence). V shed 4 bases and J shed 5 bases, with 12 bases lying between them. The CDR3 covers 12 residues. In DNA, the CDR3 is TGTGCCTGGACAGGTAGATACAACGAGCAGTACTTC. This gives the protein CAWTGRYNEQYF.

The J gene is TRBJ2-7, the V gene TRBV6-1, with 8 bases identical to TRBD2. CDR1 is MNHNS, CDR2 SASEGT, per germline. The ends lost 7 bases at V and 4 bases at J; junction bases unmatched: 6. The CDR3 extends over 13 amino acids. The CDR3 spells CASTDRGGYEQYF. In DNA form, the CDR3 reads TGTGCCAGCACCGATCGGGGGGGGTACGAGCAGTACTTC.

This rearrangement joins TRBV24-1 to TRBJ2-5; D is possibly TRBD1 (6 bases). CDR1 is KGHDR, CDR2 SFDVKD, per germline. V was trimmed by 7 bases and J by 3 bases, leaving 23 bases between them. CDR3 size: 17 residues. The CDR3 is CATRGASTGSGKETQYF. The CDR3 DNA reads TGTGCCACCAGGGGGGCATCAACAGGTTCGGGTAAAGAGACCCAGTACTTC.